One and the same sample provided the 28 T cell receptor beta chains below, sequenced in a study of cytomegalovirus exposure and HLA in healthy donors. Assay used: immunoSEQ multiplex PCR; TCRdb lists only in-frame clones, some missing. The sample yields roughly 350,000 clones, 86% seen once. The sequenced sample consisted of PBMCs. These receptors were taken from a woman between 18 and 30 years old in good health and CMV-seronegative.

V is TRBV4-1 and J is TRBJ2-7, with TRBD2 as a possible D gene (6 bases). Per germline, CDR1 MGHRA and CDR2 YSYEKL. V was cut by 4 bases and J by 5 bases, with 15 bases left in between. The CDR3 runs 14 residues. This chain's CDR3 is CASSPRGSVDEQYF. The CDR3, as DNA: TGCGCCAGCAGCCCCCGGGGGTCTGTCGACGAGCAGTACTTC.

The gene calls are TRBV6-1 and TRBJ1-5; a weak D match, TRBD1 (5 bases). The germline V gene has CDR1 MNHNS and CDR2 SASEGT. V dropped 8 bases and J dropped 7 bases, with 15 bases sitting between them. The length of the CDR3 is 13 residues. Written as DNA, the CDR3 is TGTGCCAGCGTCCGGCTTGACAGCCAGCCCCAGCATTTT. This encodes CASVRLDSQPQHF.

V gene TRBV4-3 combines with J gene TRBJ2-1; maybe TRBD2 (5 bases). The V and J ends lost 2 bases and 7 bases respectively, with 9 bases between them. The CDR3 is 13 residues long. The germline CDR1 and CDR2 sequences are LGHNA and YSLEER. Here the CDR3 DNA reads TGCGCCAGCAGCCAAAGTCTAGCAAATGAGCAGTTCTTC. Amino acids: CASSQSLANEQFF.

In this sample, this clone turned up a few times. The CDR3: CASTRTGGIGYTF. In DNA form, the CDR3 reads TGTGCCAGCACCCGGACAGGGGGCATTGGCTACACCTTC. J is TRBJ1-2 and V is TRBV27; 11 bases match TRBD1. The CDR3 totals 13 residues. V trimming: 7 bases; J trimming: 7 bases; junction bases outside the gene matches: 5. CDR1 and CDR2 from the germline V gene are MNHEY and SMNVEV (reference sequence).

The chain couples TRBV7-9 to TRBJ1-1; no firm D call. The V gene lost 4 bases and the J gene lost 7 bases, with 10 bases spanning the gap. The CDR3 has 12 amino acids. CDR1 is SEHNR and CDR2 is FQNEAQ in the germline V gene (reference sequence). The CDR3: CASSSYPNEAFF. CDR3 nucleotide sequence: TGTGCCAGCAGCTCCTACCCGAATGAAGCTTTCTTT.

The chain employs TRBV5-6 and TRBJ2-5, with D possibly TRBD2 on 6 matching bases. V dropped 0 bases and J dropped 4 bases, with 13 bases sitting between them. The CDR3 runs to 15 residues. Germline CDR1 is SGHDT and CDR2 is YYEEEE. CDR3 nucleotides: TGTGCCAGCAGCTTGGGAATTTCGGGGGTAGAGACCCAGTACTTC. Its translation: CASSLGISGVETQYF.

The chain links TRBV7-6 to TRBJ1-4; no definite D call. V lost 5 bases and J 7 bases, leaving 17 bases between the germline ends. The CDR3 consists of 15 residues. Germline V gene data show CDR1 as SGHVS and CDR2 as FNYEAQ. The CDR3 DNA sequence: TGTGCCAGCAGCGAAGGCGGCGAGGTTGCTGAAAAACTGTTTTTT. Translation gives CASSEGGEVAEKLFF. The complete variable domain, with remaining parts taken from reference TRBV7-6 and TRBJ1-4, reads GAGVSQSPRYKVTKRGQDVALRCDPISGHVSLYWYRQALGQGPEFLTYFNYEAQQDKSGLPNDRFSAERPEGSISTLTIQRTEQRDSAMYRCASSEGGEVAEKLFFGSGTQLSVL.

The V and J genes are TRBV27 and TRBJ2-1, with a possible D match to TRBD2 (6 bases). Germline V gene data show CDR1 as MNHEY and CDR2 as SMNVEV (reference sequence). This CDR3 is built from 12 residues. CDR3 sequence: CSGGTGENEQFF. The DNA of the CDR3 is TGTTCCGGAGGTACGGGGGAGAATGAGCAGTTCTTC.

This chain uses TRBV7-2 with TRBJ2-4; 7 bases line up with TRBD1. The CDR3 is 15 residues long. The germline gives CDR1 SGHTA, CDR2 FQGNSA. Trimming took 1 base from V and 8 from J; bases not matched to a gene: 8. CDR3 sequence: CASSLEGQFPDIQYF. The CDR3 nucleotides read TGTGCCAGCAGCTTAGAGGGACAGTTCCCGGACATTCAGTACTTC.

This clone was seen only once. V usage is TRBV7-3 and J usage is TRBJ2-1; 11 bases line up with TRBD2. The germline CDR1 and CDR2 sequences are SGHTA and FQGTGA. The CDR3 contains 14 residues. V shed 4 bases and J 7 bases; nucleotides not matched to a gene: 3. The CDR3 region has the DNA TGTGCCAGCAGCTCTAGCGGGAGGTGGAATGAGCAGTTCTTC. This gives the protein CASSSSGRWNEQFF.

V gene TRBV15 combines with J gene TRBJ1-5, with D maybe TRBD1 (5 bases). The CDR3 has 16 residues. The germline CDR1 and CDR2 sequences are LNHNV and YYDKDF (reference sequence). V lost 4 bases and J 5 bases, leaving 18 bases between the germline ends. The chain's CDR3 is CATSTRVGPSHQPQHF. CDR3 nucleotides: TGTGCCACCAGCACAAGGGTGGGGCCGAGTCATCAGCCCCAGCATTTT.

This chain links TRBV11-3 with TRBJ2-5; 12 bases are shared with TRBD2. V shed 4 bases, J shed 5 bases, and the junction held 8 bases outside the gene matches. The CDR3 consists of 16 residues. CDR1 SGHNT and CDR2 YENEEA come from the germline V gene. DNA of the CDR3: TGTGCCAGCAGCTCGAGCCTAGCGGGAGGGCTGGAGACCCAGTACTTC. This translates into CASSSSLAGGLETQYF.

The chain combines TRBV7-6 with TRBJ2-3; TRBD2 is a possible D gene (6 bases). Germline values: CDR1 SGHVS, CDR2 FNYEAQ. The CDR3 is 14 amino acids. V dropped 9 bases and J dropped 0 bases, with 13 bases sitting between them. The CDR3 loop is CASSSGASTDTQYF. CDR3 sequence (DNA): TGTGCCAGTAGTAGCGGCGCTAGCACAGATACGCAGTATTTT.

This sequence joins TRBV19 and TRBJ2-5; D perhaps matches TRBD2 (6 bases). Germline CDR1 reads LNHDA; CDR2 reads SQIVND (reference sequence). Deletions cut 2 bases from V and 3 bases from J, with 7 bases between. The CDR3 length is 13 residues. The CDR3 loop is CASSISGEETQYF. The CDR3 DNA follows: TGTGCCAGTAGTATATCGGGGGAAGAGACCCAGTACTTC.

The chain uses TRBV11-3 and TRBJ2-2, with TRBD1 identical over 10 bases. This CDR3 has 14 residues. Germline V gene sequence: CDR1 SGHNT, CDR2 YENEEA. V gave up 5 bases and J gave up 6 bases; unmatched junction bases: 3. For the CDR3, the DNA is TGTGCCAGCAGCGCCGGGACAGGGGCCGGGGAGCTGTTTTTT. Protein: CASSAGTGAGELFF.

The chain uses TRBV5-1 and TRBJ1-2, with 9 bases fitting TRBD1. CDR1 is SGHRS, CDR2 YFSETQ, per germline. Trimming cost V 0 bases and J 5 bases; bases outside gene matches: 5. The CDR3 spans 15 residues. The CDR3 sequence is CASSLAVGQGYGYTF. CDR3 in DNA: TGCGCCAGCAGCTTGGCCGTGGGACAGGGTTATGGCTACACCTTC.

The chain links TRBV10-3 to TRBJ2-3; 10 bases agree with TRBD2. Trimming took 6 bases from V and 1 from J; bases not matched to a gene: 10. The length of the CDR3 is 17 residues. Germline CDR1 reads ENHRY; CDR2 reads SYGVKD. The CDR3 loop reads CAIRTSGPISGTDTQYF. CDR3 DNA sequence: TGTGCCATCAGGACTAGCGGGCCTATCAGTGGCACAGATACGCAGTATTTT.

The DNA of the CDR3 is TGTGCCAGCAGCCACCGGAACTATGGCTACACCTTC. This codes for CASSHRNYGYTF. The chain carries TRBV16 and TRBJ1-2; D is undetermined. The V end was cut by 3 bases, the J end by 2 bases, with 4 bases between. The CDR3 totals 12 residues. CDR1 KGHSY and CDR2 FQNENV come from the germline V gene.

V is TRBV7-2 and J is TRBJ2-3; 10 bases match TRBD1. The CDR3 is 16 amino acids. Germline trimming cut 0 bases from V and 3 bases from J; bases unmatched to any gene: 3. The germline V gene encodes CDR1 SGHTA and CDR2 FQGNSA. In nucleotides, the CDR3 is TGTGCCAGCAGCTTAGCCCTGGACAGGGGGACAGATACGCAGTATTTT. This sequence encodes CASSLALDRGTDTQYF.

V usage is TRBV5-4 and J usage is TRBJ1-2; D uncertain. The germline gives CDR1 SGHNT, CDR2 YYREEE (reference sequence). The CDR3 loop spans 14 amino acids. V was shortened by 0 bases and J by 4 bases, with 10 bases between the two germline ends. In DNA, the CDR3 is TGTGCCAGCAGCTTGGAATCGGGGTCCTATGGCTACACCTTC. Its translation: CASSLESGSYGYTF.

The rearrangement links TRBV27 to TRBJ2-3, with D maybe TRBD1 (6 bases). Germline V gives CDR1 MNHEY, CDR2 SMNVEV (reference sequence). V gave up 2 bases and J gave up 6 bases, with 12 bases separating them. This CDR3 region has 14 residues. CDR3: CASSLADDRDTQYF. Here the CDR3 DNA reads TGTGCCAGCAGTTTAGCGGACGACAGGGATACGCAGTATTTT.

The chain recombines TRBV6-5 with TRBJ2-3, with 10 positions matching TRBD2. Germline loops: CDR1 MNHEY, CDR2 SVGAGI. Germline trimming cut 4 bases from V and 1 base from J; bases unmatched to any gene: 5. This CDR3 is built from 16 residues. The CDR3, as DNA: TGTGCCAGCAGTTCTAGCGGGAGTACGGGCACAGATACGCAGTATTTT. It translates to CASSSSGSTGTDTQYF.

The chain recombines TRBV27 with TRBJ2-3, with TRBD2 matching over 7 bases. Germline V gene lookup returns CDR1 MNHEY and CDR2 SMNVEV (reference sequence). CDR3 size: 14 residues. Trimming removed 1 base from V and 5 bases from J; junction bases left unmatched: 3. The CDR3 reads CASSLYPSGDTQYF. DNA of the CDR3: TGTGCCAGCAGTTTATATCCTAGCGGAGATACGCAGTATTTT.

V and J are TRBV5-1 and TRBJ2-3, with TRBD2 matching 7 bases. V was pared by 3 bases and J by 0 bases, with 4 bases of the junction left unmatched. Germline CDR1 reads SGHRS; CDR2 reads YFSETQ. This CDR3 is built from 15 residues. This CDR3 reads CASSSLAASTDTQYF. CDR3 nucleotide sequence: TGCGCCAGCAGCTCTCTAGCGGCTAGCACAGATACGCAGTATTTT.

The chain is built from TRBV6-5 and TRBJ2-2; 9 bases agree with TRBD2. Germline V gives CDR1 MNHEY, CDR2 SVGAGI. This CDR3 is 16 amino acids long. After removal of 2 bases from V and 2 bases from J, the junction contained 3 bases not matched to a gene. This CDR3 reads CASSYQGLANTGELFF. The CDR3 coding sequence is TGTGCCAGCAGTTACCAGGGACTAGCCAACACCGGGGAGCTGTTTTTT.

A remark on this clone: This sequence may be a read error, since a much larger clone differs from it by one base. The CDR3 DNA sequence: TGTGCCAGCAGCCCAGCCGGGACAGGGGACTACGAGCAGTACTTC. Translating it yields CASSPAGTGDYEQYF. The chain recombines TRBV28 with TRBJ2-7; 10 bases agree with TRBD1. V lost 6 bases and J lost 3; bases outside the gene matches: 8. CDR3 length equals 15 residues. Germline-derived CDR1 and CDR2 are MDHEN and SYDVKM.

This chain connects TRBV4-1 to TRBJ1-4; the D gene is possibly TRBD1 (5 bases). Trimming took 2 bases from V and 5 from J, leaving 9 bases between them. Germline V gene data show CDR1 as MGHRA and CDR2 as YSYEKL. This CDR3 comprises 14 residues. CDR3 in amino acids: CASSQPGVNEKLFF. DNA of the CDR3: TGCGCCAGCAGCCAACCGGGGGTCAATGAAAAACTGTTTTTT.

The chain joins TRBV5-1 to TRBJ2-1; TRBD2 matches 7 bases. Germline trimming cut 0 bases from V and 4 bases from J; bases unmatched to any gene: 4. Germline V gene lookup returns CDR1 SGHRS and CDR2 YFSETQ. The CDR3 covers 15 residues. The CDR3 sequence: CASSLVREEYNEQFF. The CDR3 region has the DNA TGCGCCAGCAGCTTGGTACGGGAGGAATACAATGAGCAGTTCTTC.